A single sample gave rise to the 18 T cell receptor beta chains below, sequenced in a study of blood T cell repertoires in COVID-19. Assay: immunoSEQ multiplex PCR; the TCRdb copy retains only in-frame clones and omits some. The table has about 300,000 clones, around 80% seen once. Specimen: peripheral blood. These receptors came from a woman aged 50 to 60 with acute or convalescent COVID-19.

V and J are TRBV6-2 or TRBV6-3 and TRBJ2-7; a weak D match, TRBD1 (7 bases). Trimming took off 5 bases at V and 3 bases at J, with 17 bases between the two ends. CDR3 length: 15 amino acids. Germline assignment: CDR1 MNHEY and CDR2 SVGEGT. The CDR3 nucleotides are TGTGCCAGCAGTGGGGGGACAGCCCTGAACTACGAGCAGTACGTC. Translation gives CASSGGTALNYEQYV.

This chain joins TRBV9 and TRBJ1-1; 9 bases match TRBD1. Looked up from germline, CDR1 is SGDLS and CDR2 is YYNGEE. The V and J ends lost 4 bases and 3 bases, in that order; junction bases with no gene match: 7. The CDR3 consists of 15 residues. The CDR3 here is CASSFRQGEYTEAFF. The CDR3 region has the DNA TGTGCCAGCAGCTTTCGACAGGGGGAGTACACTGAAGCTTTCTTT.

V usage is TRBV2 and J usage is TRBJ1-6, with 7 positions matching TRBD1. The CDR3 spans 15 residues. With 4 bases clipped from V and 9 bases from J, the junction kept 9 bases outside the gene matches. Germline CDR1 is SNHLY and CDR2 is FYNNEI. For the CDR3, the DNA is TGTGCCAGCAGTGTAGAGGAGGGGGCAGGTTCACCCCTCCACTTT. Its protein is CASSVEEGAGSPLHF.

The chain uses TRBV5-6 and TRBJ2-2; D perhaps matches TRBD2 (5 bases). This CDR3 comprises 16 residues. V lost 1 base and J lost 5, with 15 bases in between. Germline V gene lookup returns CDR1 SGHDT and CDR2 YYEEEE. The DNA of the CDR3 is TGTGCCAGCAGCTTGAACGGACTTCTGGGGACCGGGGAGCTGTTTTTT. Translated, it gives CASSLNGLLGTGELFF.

The V gene is TRBV27, the J gene TRBJ1-1; weak D call: TRBD1 (5 bases). This CDR3 comprises 16 residues. Trimming took 8 bases from V and 5 from J, leaving 24 bases between them. CDR1 is MNHEY and CDR2 is SMNVEV in the germline V gene (reference sequence). DNA of the CDR3: TGTGCCAGCTCTGACATCATCACCTCCGGGGGGACTGAAGCTTTCTTT. This gives the protein CASSDIITSGGTEAFF.

The gene calls are TRBV24-1 and TRBJ2-1; 9 bases agree with TRBD2. The CDR3 length is 16 residues. Germline CDR1 reads KGHDR; CDR2 reads SFDVKD. With V trimmed by 3 bases and J by 5 bases, 7 bases remained unmatched. DNA of the CDR3: TGTGCCACCAGTGATAAAGTAGCGGGAGCCGACAATGAGCAGTTCTTC. Translating it yields CATSDKVAGADNEQFF.

This chain joins TRBV24-1 and TRBJ2-3; D possibly corresponds to TRBD1 (5 bases). CDR1 is KGHDR and CDR2 is SFDVKD in the germline V gene. Between the trimmed V and J ends, which lost 2 bases and 4 bases, there was a span of 6 bases. This CDR3 region has 13 residues. The DNA for the CDR3 is TGTGCCACCAGTGATTACAGGCCAGATACGCAGTATTTT. It translates to CATSDYRPDTQYF.

V usage is TRBV7-9 and J usage is TRBJ1-2, with TRBD1 matching 7 bases. The CDR3 is 15 amino acids. The V segment lost 7 bases and the J segment 7 bases; nucleotides outside the gene matches: 15. Looked up from germline, CDR1 is SEHNR and CDR2 is FQNEAQ (reference sequence). The CDR3 DNA reads TGTGCCAGCACCCGAGGGGGCGCCGAAGTAAGTGGCTACACCTTC. Protein sequence: CASTRGGAEVSGYTF.

V gene TRBV24-1 combines with J gene TRBJ1-1; TRBD1 might be the D (5 bases). This CDR3 comprises 13 residues. Germline CDR1 KGHDR, CDR2 SFDVKD. Trimming took off 10 bases at V and 0 bases at J, with 11 bases between the two ends. The CDR3 is CATCDRMNTEAFF. CDR3 DNA sequence: TGTGCCACGTGCGACAGAATGAACACTGAAGCTTTCTTT.

The chain uses TRBV2 and TRBJ1-2; D not certain. V lost 5 bases to trimming and J lost 0 bases, with 10 bases between them. CDR1 is SNHLY, CDR2 FYNNEI, per germline. This CDR3 has 14 residues. Here the CDR3 reads CASSPRSANYGYTF. DNA of the CDR3: TGTGCCAGCAGTCCTAGATCAGCTAACTATGGCTACACCTTC.

The rearrangement joins TRBV29-1 to TRBJ2-7, with 12 bases that match TRBD2. V shed 4 bases, J shed 3 bases, and the junction held 1 base outside the gene matches. CDR3 length: 13 residues. The germline V gene has CDR1 SQVTM and CDR2 ANQGSEA. CDR3 coding DNA: TGCAGCGTTGCGGGACTAGCGGGCTACGAGCAGTACTTC. Protein product: CSVAGLAGYEQYF.

The rearrangement uses TRBV11-2 and TRBJ2-1; no clear D gene. CDR1 and CDR2 (germline): SGHAT, FQNNGV. The CDR3 runs to 14 residues. The ends were cut back, 4 bases at V and 2 bases at J, with 9 bases in the middle. This CDR3 is CASSSRVAYNEQFF. As DNA, the CDR3 is TGTGCCAGCAGCTCTCGGGTGGCCTACAATGAGCAGTTCTTC.

V gene TRBV5-1 combines with J gene TRBJ2-7; no definite D call. The CDR3 sequence is 14 residues long. Germline values: CDR1 SGHRS, CDR2 YFSETQ. Trimming took off 4 bases at V and 2 bases at J, with 13 bases between the two ends. The CDR3 protein is CASSPDTATYEQYF. CDR3 sequence (DNA): TGCGCCAGCAGCCCCGACACGGCCACCTACGAGCAGTACTTC.

The chain employs TRBV6-5 and TRBJ2-2, with 7 positions matching TRBD1. J lost 1 base, V lost 5 bases, and 1 base had no gene match. Per the germline V gene, CDR1 is MNHEY and CDR2 is SVGAGI. The CDR3 covers 14 residues. In DNA, the CDR3 is TGTGCCAGCAGTAGGACAGGGAACACCGGGGAGCTGTTTTTT. This encodes CASSRTGNTGELFF.

As regards this clone: Other nucleotide sequences in the sample specify the same CDR3. This chain uses TRBV12-3 or TRBV12-4 with TRBJ1-1; 7 nucleotides line up with TRBD1. This CDR3 has 13 residues. J gave up 5 bases and V 6 bases, and 6 bases lay outside the gene matches. The CDR3 DNA sequence: TGTGCCAGCAGCCTAGGGGGCGGGACTGAAGCTTTCTTT. It yields the protein CASSLGGGTEAFF.

This sequence joins TRBV19 and TRBJ2-5; the D is unclear. The germline gives CDR1 LNHDA, CDR2 SQIVND (reference sequence). The V gene lost 3 bases and the J gene lost 2 bases, with 13 bases spanning the gap. The CDR3 is 15 amino acids. DNA of the CDR3: TGTGCCAGTAGTATCTCCTTCTTTGAGCAAGAGACCCAGTACTTC. Translating gives CASSISFFEQETQYF.

There are a few counts of this clone. The V and J genes are TRBV6-2 or TRBV6-3 and TRBJ2-7, with 7 bases fitting TRBD1. The CDR3 spans 15 residues. Trimming cost V 2 bases and J 4 bases; bases outside gene matches: 8. Germline CDR1 is MNHEY and CDR2 is SVGEGT. In DNA, the CDR3 is TGTGCCAGCAGTTACCTCGAGGGGGCGCTTTACGAGCAGTACTTC. This sequence encodes CASSYLEGALYEQYF.

V is TRBV5-1 and J is TRBJ2-1; possibly TRBD2 for D (6 bases). Trimming left V 0 bases short and J 4 bases short, with 11 bases between. The germline CDR1 and CDR2 sequences are SGHRS and YFSETQ. The CDR3 is 15 residues long. The CDR3 loop reads CASSLAGSQYNEQFF. In nucleotides, the CDR3 is TGCGCCAGCAGCTTGGCCGGGAGCCAATACAATGAGCAGTTCTTC.